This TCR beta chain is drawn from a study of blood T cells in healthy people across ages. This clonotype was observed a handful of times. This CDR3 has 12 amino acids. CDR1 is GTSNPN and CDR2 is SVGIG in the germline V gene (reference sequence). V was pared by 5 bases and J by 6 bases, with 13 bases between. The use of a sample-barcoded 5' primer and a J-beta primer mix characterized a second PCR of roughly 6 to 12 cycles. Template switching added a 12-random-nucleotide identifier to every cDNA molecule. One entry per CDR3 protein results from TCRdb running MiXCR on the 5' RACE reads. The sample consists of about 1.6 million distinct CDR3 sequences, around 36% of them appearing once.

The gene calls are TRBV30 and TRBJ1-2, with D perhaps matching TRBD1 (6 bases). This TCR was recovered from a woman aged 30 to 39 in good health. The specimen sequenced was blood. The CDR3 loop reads CAWWQGYDGYTF. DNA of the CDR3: TGTGCCTGGTGGCAGGGGTACGATGGCTACACCTTC.